This T cell receptor (beta chain) was observed in a study of CD8+ T cells in alopecia areata. General study points: Compared with normal scalp, lesional scalp had higher clonality and more expanded CD8+ clones. Relative to mice, TCR sharing across patients was less clear, a difference possibly HLA-related.

V lost 4 bases and J 2 bases, leaving 10 bases between the germline ends. Germline loops: CDR1 SQVTM, CDR2 ANQGSEA. This CDR3 comprises 13 residues. For this clone: Its antigen is as yet unknown.

Investigators isolated RNA and reverse transcribed it into cDNA to act as the sequencing template. Using immunoSEQ multiplex PCR, the repertoire was profiled, and TCRdb retains in-frame clones only, with some absent. The sample has approximately 200,000 clones, roughly 64% seen once. Specified treatment: oral pan-JAK inhibitor, 5-10 mg twice daily. This clonotype originated in a human donor with alopecia areata. This specimen was CD4+ T cells sorted from blood, taken at week 24, from a patient treated with tofacitinib. The chain links TRBV29-1 to TRBJ2-3; D call uncertain. The CDR3 DNA follows: TGCAGCGTTGTACGTCAGGACACAGATACGCAGTATTTT. Translation gives CSVVRQDTDTQYF.